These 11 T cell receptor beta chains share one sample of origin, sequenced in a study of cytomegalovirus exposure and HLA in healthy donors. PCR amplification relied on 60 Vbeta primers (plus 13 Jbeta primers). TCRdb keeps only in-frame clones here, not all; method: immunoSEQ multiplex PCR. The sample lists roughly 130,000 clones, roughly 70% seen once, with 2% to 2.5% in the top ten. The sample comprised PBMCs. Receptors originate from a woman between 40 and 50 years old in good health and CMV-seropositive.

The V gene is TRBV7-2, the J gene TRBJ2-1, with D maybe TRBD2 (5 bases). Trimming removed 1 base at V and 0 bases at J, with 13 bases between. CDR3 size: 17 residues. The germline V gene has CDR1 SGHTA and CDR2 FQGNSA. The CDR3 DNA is TGTGCCAGCAGCTTAGGGCGCGGCGGGCCCTCCTACAATGAGCAGTTCTTC. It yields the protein CASSLGRGGPSYNEQFF.

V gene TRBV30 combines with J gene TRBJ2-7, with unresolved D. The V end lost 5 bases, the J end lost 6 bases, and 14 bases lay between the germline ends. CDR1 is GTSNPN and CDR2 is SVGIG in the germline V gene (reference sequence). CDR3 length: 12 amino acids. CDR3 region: CAWQSYTPEQYF. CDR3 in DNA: TGTGCCTGGCAATCTTATACTCCCGAGCAGTACTTC. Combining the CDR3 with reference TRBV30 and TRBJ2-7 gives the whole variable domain SQTIHQWPATLVQPVGSPLSLECTVEGTSNPNLYWYRQAAGRGLQLLFYSVGIGQISSEVPQNLSASRPQDRQFILSSKKLLLSDSGFYLCAWQSYTPEQYFGPGTRLTVT.

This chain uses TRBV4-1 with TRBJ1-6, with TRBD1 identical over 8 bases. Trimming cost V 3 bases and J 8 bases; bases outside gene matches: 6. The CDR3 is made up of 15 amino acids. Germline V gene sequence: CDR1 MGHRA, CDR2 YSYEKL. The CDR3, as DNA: TGCGCCAGCAGCCAGGAAGGACAGGGCTATTCACCCCTCCACTTT. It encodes CASSQEGQGYSPLHF.

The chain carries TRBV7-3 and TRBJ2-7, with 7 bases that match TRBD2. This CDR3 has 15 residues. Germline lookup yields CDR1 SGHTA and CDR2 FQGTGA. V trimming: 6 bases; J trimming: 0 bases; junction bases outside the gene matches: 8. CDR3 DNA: TGTGCCAGCAGTTTTCCGGGGGGTAGCTCCTACGAGCAGTACTTC. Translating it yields CASSFPGGSSYEQYF.

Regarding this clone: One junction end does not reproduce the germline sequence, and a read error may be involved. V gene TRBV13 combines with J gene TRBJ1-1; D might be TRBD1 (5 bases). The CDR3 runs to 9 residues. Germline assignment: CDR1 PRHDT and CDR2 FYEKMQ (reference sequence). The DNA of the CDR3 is TGTGCCAGCAGCGGCGACAGTGCGTTT. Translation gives CASSGDSAF.

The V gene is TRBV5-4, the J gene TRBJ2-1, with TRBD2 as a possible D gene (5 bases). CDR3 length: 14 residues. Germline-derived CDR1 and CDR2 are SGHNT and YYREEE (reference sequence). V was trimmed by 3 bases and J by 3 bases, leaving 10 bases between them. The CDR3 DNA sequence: TGTGCCAGCAGCTCCGGGGTTAGCTACAATGAGCAGTTCTTC. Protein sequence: CASSSGVSYNEQFF.

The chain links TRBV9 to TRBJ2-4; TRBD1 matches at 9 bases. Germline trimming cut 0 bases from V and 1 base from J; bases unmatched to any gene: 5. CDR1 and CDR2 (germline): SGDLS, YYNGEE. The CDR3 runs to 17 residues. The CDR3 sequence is CASSVAQGTGAKNIQYF. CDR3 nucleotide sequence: TGTGCCAGCAGCGTAGCCCAGGGGACAGGGGCCAAAAACATTCAGTACTTC.

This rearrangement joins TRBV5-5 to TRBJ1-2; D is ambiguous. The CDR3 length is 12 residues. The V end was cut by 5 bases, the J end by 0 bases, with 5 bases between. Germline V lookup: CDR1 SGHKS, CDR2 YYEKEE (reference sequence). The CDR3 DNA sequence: TGTGCCAGCAGACTAGCTAACTATGGCTACACCTTC. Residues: CASRLANYGYTF.

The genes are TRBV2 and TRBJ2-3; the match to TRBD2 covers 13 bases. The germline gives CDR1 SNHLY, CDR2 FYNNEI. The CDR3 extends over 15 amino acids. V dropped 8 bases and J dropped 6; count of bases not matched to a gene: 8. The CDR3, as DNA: TGTGCCAGCCACGGACTAGCGGGGGCGAGCGATACGCAGTATTTT. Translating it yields CASHGLAGASDTQYF.

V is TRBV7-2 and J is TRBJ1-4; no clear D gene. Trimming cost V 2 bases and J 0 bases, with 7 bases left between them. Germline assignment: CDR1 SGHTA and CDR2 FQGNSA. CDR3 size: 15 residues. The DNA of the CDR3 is TGTGCCAGCAGCTTAACGGGTGCAACTAATGAAAAACTGTTTTTT. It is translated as CASSLTGATNEKLFF.

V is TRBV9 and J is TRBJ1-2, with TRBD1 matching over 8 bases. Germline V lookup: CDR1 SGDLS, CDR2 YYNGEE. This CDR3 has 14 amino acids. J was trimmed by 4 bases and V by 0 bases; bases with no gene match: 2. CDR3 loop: CASSVVGTGYGYTF. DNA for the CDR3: TGTGCCAGCAGCGTAGTCGGGACAGGCTATGGCTACACCTTC.